The 30 T cell receptor beta chains below were found in one sample sequenced in a study of PD-1 blockade in mismatch repair-deficient tumors (dated by TCRdb to about 2017). Library method: the immunoSEQ multiplex PCR assay. TCRdb holds this immuneACCESS table with in-frame rearrangements only. Some clones are missing; in checked studies, unresolved V genes explain under half, and the rest has no known cause. The sample table lists 60,000 to 70,000 clones, roughly 88% of them with a count of one. The ten largest make up approximately 15% of the sample. The material sequenced was peripheral blood, taken 52 weeks after starting pembrolizumab. These receptors all stem from an adult with mismatch repair-deficient cancer.

The chain joins TRBV28 to TRBJ2-7, with D perhaps matching TRBD2 (6 bases). CDR1 is MDHEN and CDR2 is SYDVKM in the germline V gene. The CDR3 runs to 14 residues. Trimming removed 8 bases from V and 0 bases from J, with 14 bases in between. The CDR3 DNA sequence: TGTGCCAGCTCGGGGAGGCTAAACTCCTACGAGCAGTACTTC. Amino acids: CASSGRLNSYEQYF.

The J gene is TRBJ2-7, the V gene TRBV28, with D possibly being TRBD2 (6 bases). Germline V gene lookup returns CDR1 MDHEN and CDR2 SYDVKM. The CDR3 extends over 15 amino acids. V shed 10 bases and J shed 7 bases, with 26 bases lying between them. CDR3 nucleotide sequence: TGTGCCACTTATTCGGGGGTAGCCTTTAATGGAGAGCAGTACTTC. This encodes CATYSGVAFNGEQYF.

The V gene is TRBV6-1, the J gene TRBJ2-5, with 7 bases identical to TRBD1. Germline V gene data show CDR1 as MNHNS and CDR2 as SASEGT. Losses at the gene ends were 0 bases for V and 5 bases for J; bases not matched to a gene: 6. This CDR3 comprises 15 residues. CDR3 coding DNA: TGTGCCAGCAGTGAAGCACAGGGGCTTGAGGAGACCCAGTACTTC. It yields the protein CASSEAQGLEETQYF.

The J gene is TRBJ2-5, the V gene TRBV4-3; no clear D. The CDR3 spans 15 residues. The germline V and J ends were trimmed by 2 bases and 2 bases, with 12 bases remaining between them. The V gene's germline CDR1 is LGHNA and CDR2 YSLEER. Written as DNA, the CDR3 is TGCGCCAGCAGCCAACAAAGCCCCCTACAAGAGACCCAGTACTTC. It yields the protein CASSQQSPLQETQYF.

The chain is built from TRBV25-1 and TRBJ2-2; D remains ambiguous. The V end was cut by 6 bases, the J end by 0 bases, with 8 bases between. Germline CDR1 is MGHDK and CDR2 is SYGVNS. The CDR3 totals 14 residues. This CDR3 reads CASSLNPNTGELFF. The CDR3 coding sequence is TGTGCCAGCAGCCTAAACCCGAACACCGGGGAGCTGTTTTTT.

There are a few counts of this clone. This chain links TRBV2 with TRBJ1-1, with a weak D call TRBD1 (6 bases). V lost 6 bases and J lost 10, with 15 bases in between. Germline values: CDR1 SNHLY, CDR2 FYNNEI. The CDR3 totals 12 residues. This CDR3 reads CASREQGTVAFF. The DNA of the CDR3 is TGTGCCAGCAGGGAACAGGGAACGGTAGCTTTCTTT.

This clone has only one observation. The gene calls are TRBV28 and TRBJ2-5; TRBD2 matches 9 bases. J gave up 1 base and V 1 base, and 13 bases lay outside the gene matches. Germline CDR1 is MDHEN and CDR2 is SYDVKM. The CDR3 length is 19 residues. CDR3 amino acids: CASSLSLAAAGGIQETQYF. The CDR3 nucleotides are TGTGCCAGCAGTTTATCGCTTGCTGCGGCGGGAGGGATCCAAGAGACCCAGTACTTC.

This clone was recorded once. The chain recombines TRBV19 with TRBJ1-5; no clear D. The CDR3 is 15 amino acids. The V gene lost 0 bases and the J gene lost 3 bases, with 9 bases spanning the gap. Germline V gene sequence: CDR1 LNHDA, CDR2 SQIVND (reference sequence). CDR3 in amino acids: CASSIDLGFNQPQHF. The CDR3 nucleotides read TGTGCCAGTAGTATAGATTTGGGATTCAATCAGCCCCAGCATTTT.

This clone was counted only a few times. J is TRBJ2-7 and V is TRBV19; 7 nucleotides line up with TRBD1. Germline V lookup: CDR1 LNHDA, CDR2 SQIVND (reference sequence). The CDR3 totals 16 residues. Losses at the gene ends were 5 bases for V and 3 bases for J; bases not matched to a gene: 13. The CDR3 DNA reads as TGTGCCAGTAGTGACAGGGAATCCTCCCTACGCTACGAGCAGTACTTC. This sequence encodes CASSDRESSLRYEQYF.

The rearrangement joins TRBV15 to TRBJ1-5, with D unresolved. Trimming shortened V by 0 bases and J by 6 bases, and 18 bases separated the two germline ends. The CDR3 contains 17 residues. Germline loops: CDR1 LNHNV, CDR2 YYDKDF (reference sequence). This CDR3 reads CATSREVHRGLSQPQHF. DNA for the CDR3: TGTGCCACCAGCAGAGAGGTCCACCGCGGTTTAAGTCAGCCCCAGCATTTT.

V gene TRBV29-1 combines with J gene TRBJ2-5, with 8 bases aligning to TRBD1. Germline loops: CDR1 SQVTM, CDR2 ANQGSEA. This CDR3 comprises 13 residues. The ends lost 2 bases at V and 5 bases at J; junction bases unmatched: 4. The CDR3 DNA reads TGCAGCGTTGAATACAGGGGGTCCGAGACCCAGTACTTC. Its translation: CSVEYRGSETQYF.

The V and J genes are TRBV7-6 and TRBJ2-2; D is uncertain. Germline CDR1 SGHVS, CDR2 FNYEAQ. CDR3 length: 15 amino acids. Trimming removed 5 bases from V and 0 bases from J, with 10 bases in between. In DNA, the CDR3 is TGTGCCAGCAGCCCGGAGACGGCGAACACCGGGGAGCTGTTTTTT. Translation gives CASSPETANTGELFF.

The genes are TRBV29-1 and TRBJ2-5; D is perhaps TRBD1 (5 bases). Trimming removed 1 base from V and 5 bases from J, with 11 bases in between. The CDR3 consists of 13 residues. Germline values: CDR1 SQVTM, CDR2 ANQGSEA. CDR3: CSVEAPGRETQYF. DNA of the CDR3: TGCAGCGTTGAAGCCCCAGGGCGGGAGACCCAGTACTTC.

The sample holds one count of this clone. This chain links TRBV20-1 with TRBJ2-7; D unresolved. Deletions cut 3 bases from V and 2 bases from J, with 5 bases between. This CDR3 has 11 residues. CDR1 DFQATT and CDR2 SNEGSKA come from the germline V gene (reference sequence). CDR3 in DNA: TGCAGTGCTAGTGTAGCCTACGAGCAGTACTTC. It translates to CSASVAYEQYF.

The V call is TRBV4-1, the J call TRBJ1-1, with 7 bases fitting TRBD1. Germline lookup yields CDR1 MGHRA and CDR2 YSYEKL. The CDR3 consists of 15 residues. The V and J ends lost 4 bases and 1 base, in that order; junction bases with no gene match: 6. The CDR3 DNA follows: TGCGCCAGCAGCCCAGACCGGGACAGGAACACTGAAGCTTTCTTT. The encoded protein is CASSPDRDRNTEAFF.

The chain combines TRBV4-2 with TRBJ2-1, with TRBD1 matching over 8 bases. Germline CDR1 is LGHNA and CDR2 is YNFKEQ. The CDR3 length is 15 residues. V gave up 0 bases and J gave up 6 bases; unmatched junction bases: 4. In DNA form, the CDR3 reads TGTGCCAGCAGCCAAGAGCAGGGGGCGTTCAATGAGCAGTTCTTC. Translation gives CASSQEQGAFNEQFF.

The gene calls are TRBV7-6 and TRBJ2-3; D is perhaps TRBD2 (6 bases). Trimming took 3 bases from V and 5 from J, leaving 9 bases between them. CDR1 and CDR2 from the germline V gene are SGHVS and FNYEAQ. This CDR3 is 13 amino acids long. The CDR3 here is CASSFRGVDTQYF. CDR3 DNA sequence: TGTGCCAGCAGCTTCCGCGGGGTAGATACGCAGTATTTT.

The chain couples TRBV11-2 to TRBJ2-1, with TRBD1 matching 7 bases. V dropped 2 bases and J dropped 7; count of bases not matched to a gene: 2. This CDR3 is 13 amino acids long. Germline CDR1 and CDR2: SGHAT and FQNNGV. The CDR3 sequence: CASSLIRGNEQFF. The CDR3, as DNA: TGTGCCAGCAGCTTAATCAGGGGGAATGAGCAGTTCTTC.

The chain has TRBV27 and TRBJ2-7, with 7 bases that match TRBD1. J gave up 3 bases and V 5 bases, and 4 bases lay outside the gene matches. Germline loops: CDR1 MNHEY, CDR2 SMNVEV (reference sequence). The CDR3 is made up of 13 amino acids. The CDR3 DNA follows: TGTGCCAGCAGTCTAAGGACAGGCTACGAGCAGTACTTC. Protein: CASSLRTGYEQYF.

The chain employs TRBV13 and TRBJ2-7; D not certain. Looked up from germline, CDR1 is PRHDT and CDR2 is FYEKMQ (reference sequence). The CDR3 spans 13 residues. V lost 4 bases and J 7 bases, leaving 14 bases between the germline ends. CDR3: CASSSTGLGEQYF. CDR3 DNA sequence: TGTGCCAGCAGCTCAACGGGCCTGGGGGAGCAGTACTTC.

This chain links TRBV11-1 with TRBJ2-1; 8 bases map to TRBD2. The CDR3 length is 15 residues. The ends lost 6 bases at V and 3 bases at J; junction bases unmatched: 7. Germline V gives CDR1 SGHAT, CDR2 FQDESV (reference sequence). CDR3 in DNA: TGTGCCAGCAGGGCGCGCGGGAGGCTCTACAATGAGCAGTTCTTC. It specifies CASRARGRLYNEQFF.

The chain employs TRBV27 and TRBJ1-1; a possible D gene is TRBD1 (5 bases). The CDR3 contains 13 residues. Trimming took 3 bases from V and 3 from J, leaving 8 bases between them. Germline CDR1 is MNHEY and CDR2 is SMNVEV (reference sequence). The CDR3 bases are TGTGCCAGCAGTTTGGGGGGGGACACTGAAGCTTTCTTT. As protein: CASSLGGDTEAFF.

This rearrangement joins TRBV5-6 to TRBJ1-2; D unresolved. The CDR3 runs to 15 residues. Germline CDR1 reads SGHDT; CDR2 reads YYEEEE. V was cut by 4 bases and J by 1 base, with 14 bases left in between. CDR3 protein: CASSLPPGNNYGYTF. The DNA for the CDR3 is TGTGCCAGCAGCCTCCCGCCGGGAAATAACTATGGCTACACCTTC.

The rearrangement links TRBV6-6 to TRBJ1-2, with D unresolved. The V gene's germline CDR1 is MNHNY and CDR2 SVGAGI (reference sequence). V was clipped by 6 bases and J by 6 bases, with 14 bases between them. CDR3 length: 13 amino acids. CDR3 bases: TGTGCCAGCAGCGACGACAAATTTCATGGCTACACCTTC. This codes for CASSDDKFHGYTF.

The gene calls are TRBV28 and TRBJ2-1, with 13 bases identical to TRBD2. This CDR3 is built from 15 residues. Germline CDR1 MDHEN, CDR2 SYDVKM. Unmatched junction bases numbered 4, after V lost 5 bases and J lost 6 bases. CDR3 sequence reads: CASSMGLAGLNEQFF. CDR3 nucleotides: TGTGCCAGCAGTATGGGACTAGCGGGGCTCAATGAGCAGTTCTTC.

CDR3 DNA: TGCAGCGTTGACACAGCCACCACAGATACGCAGTATTTT. Its translation is CSVDTATTDTQYF. V and J are TRBV29-1 and TRBJ2-3; D remains unclear. The germline V and J ends were trimmed by 3 bases and 2 bases, with 9 bases remaining between them. The CDR3 is 13 residues long. Germline loops: CDR1 SQVTM, CDR2 ANQGSEA.

The rearrangement uses TRBV4-2 and TRBJ2-3; 7 bases agree with TRBD2. The J segment lost 2 bases and the V segment lost 3 bases, leaving 8 bases of the junction unmatched. In germline, CDR1 is LGHNA, CDR2 YNFKEQ. The CDR3 totals 16 residues. The CDR3 nucleotides are TGTGCCAGCAGCCAGGGAGGGAGGGCCCCCACAGATACGCAGTATTTT. Protein sequence: CASSQGGRAPTDTQYF.

The rearrangement uses TRBV9 and TRBJ2-3; D gene uncertain. The V gene lost 6 bases and the J gene lost 6 bases, with 8 bases spanning the gap. Germline CDR1 and CDR2: SGDLS and YYNGEE. The CDR3 covers 11 residues. The CDR3 here is CASTSGDTQYF. The CDR3 nucleotides read TGTGCCAGCACTTCCGGCGATACGCAGTATTTT.

The V gene is TRBV7-6, the J gene TRBJ2-2; D gene uncertain. CDR1 SGHVS and CDR2 FNYEAQ come from the germline V gene. The CDR3 runs to 16 residues. Between the trimmed V and J ends, which lost 0 bases and 3 bases, there was a span of 11 bases. Written as DNA, the CDR3 is TGTGCCAGCAGCTTAGCGGCAGGACGGGACACCGGGGAGCTGTTTTTT. Amino acids: CASSLAAGRDTGELFF.

V is TRBV15 and J is TRBJ2-7, with D unclear. The CDR3 sequence is 13 residues long. Per the germline V gene, CDR1 is LNHNV and CDR2 is YYDKDF (reference sequence). V gave up 4 bases and J gave up 4 bases, with 11 bases separating them. In DNA form, the CDR3 reads TGTGCCACCAGCACCCTGGAAGGTTACGAGCAGTACTTC. This codes for CATSTLEGYEQYF.